This T cell receptor (beta chain) was sequenced in a study of neurological immune-mediated disorders. General study results and limits: It was HTLV-1-associated myelopathy that showed the most TCR clonal expansion, while multiple sclerosis showed the least, falling below healthy controls. A possible signature was seen in one related-CDR3 cluster, into which phylogenetic grouping placed the repertoires of 18 of 34 multiple sclerosis patients.

It was by 5'RACE with 10-nucleotide random UMIs that the cDNA was made. The output of every sequencing run exceeded 170 million TCR-beta sequences, derived from 15-18 subjects. Using its own MiXCR run on the 5' RACE reads, TCRdb lists one record per CDR3 protein. The sample shows approximately 41,000 distinct CDR3 sequences, over 2% of them seen only once. This clonotype appeared many times. Antigen unknown. V lost 2 bases, J lost 3 bases, and 6 bases stayed unmatched. Germline loops: CDR1 SGHTA, CDR2 FQGNSA. The CDR3 consists of 16 residues. The sequenced sample consisted of PBMCs. This receptor was taken from a man younger than 45 with multiple sclerosis. The chain couples TRBV7-2 to TRBJ2-1; TRBD2 aligns across 8 bases. The CDR3 protein is CASSLLAGRGYNEQFF. DNA for the CDR3: TGTGCCAGCAGCTTATTAGCGGGAAGGGGCTACAATGAGCAGTTCTTC.